These 2 T cell receptor beta chains originate from one sample sequenced in a study of cytomegalovirus exposure and HLA in healthy donors. 60 Vbeta and 13 Jbeta primers were used in PCR. Profiled with immunoSEQ multiplex PCR; TCRdb holds only in-frame clones, not every one. There are roughly 150,000 clones in the sample; roughly 80% occur only once, and around 0.96% lies in the top ten. The sample taken for sequencing was PBMCs. The source is a man aged 25 to 40 in good health and CMV-seronegative.

In its sample, this clone was seen a few times. The chain has TRBV5-1 and TRBJ1-4, with D unclear. Germline V CDR1 and CDR2: SGHRS, YFSETQ. V was clipped by 4 bases and J by 2 bases, with 9 bases between them. This CDR3 region has 14 residues. The CDR3 here is CASSPQATNEKLFF. The CDR3 DNA follows: TGCGCCAGCAGCCCGCAGGCGACTAATGAAAAACTGTTTTTT. Supplemented by reference TRBV5-1 and TRBJ1-4, the full variable domain reads KAGVTQTPRYLIKTRGQQVTLSCSPISGHRSVSWYQQTPGQGLQFLFEYFSETQRNKGNFPGRFSGRQFSNSRSEMNVSTLELGDSALYLCASSPQATNEKLFFGSGTQLSVL.

The chain employs TRBV6-6 and TRBJ2-2; no firm D call. The CDR3 has 11 residues. V lost 8 bases and J lost 7, with 8 bases in between. The germline gives CDR1 MNHNY, CDR2 SVGAGI (reference sequence). The CDR3 spells CASGRNGELFF. In nucleotides, the CDR3 is TGTGCCAGCGGCAGAAACGGGGAGCTGTTTTTT.